Below are 8 T cell receptor beta chains sequenced from a single sample in a study. The sorted Tregs were CD4+CD25+CD127-/low cells. TCRdb re-called the 5' RACE reads with MiXCR, one entry per CDR3 protein. The table includes 30,000 or so distinct CDR3 sequences, 27% detected once. Sequencing was done on a sample of tumor-infiltrating Tregs sorted from the breast tumor. The receptors originated from a female donor with breast cancer.

The chain has TRBV20-1 and TRBJ2-7; TRBD2 might be the D (5 bases). V lost 6 bases to trimming and J lost 5 bases, with 17 bases between them. Germline V CDR1 and CDR2: DFQATT, SNEGSKA (reference sequence). This CDR3 contains 13 residues. The CDR3 loop reads CSAREWEANEQYF. The CDR3 region has the DNA TGCAGTGCGAGGGAATGGGAAGCGAACGAGCAGTACTTC.

This sequence joins TRBV19 and TRBJ1-5; no definite D call. The CDR3 consists of 16 residues. Trimming cost V 3 bases and J 0 bases, with 12 bases left between them. The germline CDR1 and CDR2 sequences are LNHDA and SQIVND (reference sequence). CDR3 DNA: TGTGCCAGTAGTATCACTATCACGGGTAGCAATCAGCCCCAGCATTTT. Translation: CASSITITGSNQPQHF. Based on the CDR3 plus reference TRBV19 and TRBJ1-5, the full variable domain is DGGITQSPKYLFRKEGQNVTLSCEQNLNHDAMYWYRQDPGQGLRLIYYSQIVNDFQKGDIAEGYSVSREKKESFPLTVTSAQKNPTAFYLCASSITITGSNQPQHFGDGTRLSIL.

In its sample, this clonotype was seen many times. The V gene is TRBV6-4, the J gene TRBJ2-1; 11 positions agree with TRBD1. With 6 bases clipped from V and 9 bases from J, the junction kept 10 bases outside the gene matches. This CDR3 is built from 15 residues. Germline CDR1 MRHNA, CDR2 SNTAGT. The CDR3 nucleotides read TGTGCCAGCAGCCGGGAGGGGACAGGGGGTTCTGAGCAGTTCTTC. Translation: CASSREGTGGSEQFF.

The chain has TRBV6-5 and TRBJ1-5; D is uncertain. Germline V gene lookup returns CDR1 MNHEY and CDR2 SVGAGI. The CDR3 covers 16 residues. Trimming took 0 bases from V and 1 from J, leaving 10 bases between them. CDR3 nucleotide sequence: TGTGCCAGCAGTTACTCCGGGATAGACAGCAATCAGCCCCAGCATTTT. Its translation: CASSYSGIDSNQPQHF.

This clonotype qualifies as medium-sized (0.01 to 0.1%). The chain recombines TRBV11-2 with TRBJ2-1; D assignment may be TRBD1 or TRBD2 (8 bases each). Trimming removed 0 bases from V and 9 bases from J, with 21 bases in between. Germline loops: CDR1 SGHAT, CDR2 FQNNGV. The CDR3 spans 17 residues. The DNA for the CDR3 is TGTGCCAGCAGCTTAGATCGGGTTCGGGAGGGGACAGGTGAGCAGTTCTTC. It is translated as CASSLDRVREGTGEQFF.

This clonotype has more than one count but fewer than ten. A much larger clone differs by one base, so this may be a read error. This chain links TRBV24-1 with TRBJ2-1; D may match TRBD1 or TRBD2 (6 bases each). CDR3 length equals 13 residues. From germline, CDR1 is KGHDR and CDR2 SFDVKD. The germline V and J ends were trimmed by 7 bases and 15 bases, with 21 bases remaining between them. CDR3 nucleotide sequence: TGTGCCACCAGCGGGACACGGAACCGGAGGGGGTTCTTC. Translating gives CATSGTRNRRGFF.

As to this clonotype: Since a much larger clone is just one base distant, this may be a read error. The gene calls are TRBV7-8 and TRBJ2-1; 12 nucleotides match TRBD2. V lost 5 bases to trimming and J lost 6 bases; unmatched junction nucleotides: 5. This CDR3 contains 15 residues. Germline V gene sequence: CDR1 SGHVS, CDR2 FQNEAQ. CDR3 region: CASSQETSGSNEQFF. The CDR3 DNA follows: TGTGCCAGCAGCCAAGAGACTAGCGGGAGCAATGAGCAGTTCTTC.

The CDR3 spells CASSTSTDTQYF. The CDR3 DNA follows: TGCGCCAGCAGCACTAGCACAGATACGCAGTATTTT. The chain uses TRBV5-1 and TRBJ2-3; D uncertain. The V end lost 4 bases, the J end lost 0 bases, and 3 bases lay between the germline ends. The CDR3 totals 12 residues. Germline-derived CDR1 and CDR2 are SGHRS and YFSETQ.